Included here is one T cell receptor (beta chain) sequence, with context. Its antigen is as yet unknown. The V gene's germline CDR1 is SGHDT and CDR2 YYEEEE. The CDR3 covers 14 residues. With 2 bases removed from V and 3 bases from J, the gap between germline ends came to 6 bases. These data originate in a study of response to subunit inactivated influenza vaccine. Overall study findings and caveats: Each seasonal influenza vaccination recruits few new T cells, the authors suggested.

TCRdb recomputed calls from the RT-PCR reads with MiXCR, one row per CDR3 protein. The sample has about 800,000 distinct CDR3 sequences, around 20% seen once. This rearrangement joins TRBV5-6 to TRBJ2-6; D is unclear. This sequence originates from a man aged 50 or older who received an inactivated influenza vaccine. This specimen consisted of PBMCs from blood, obtained 5 days after vaccination. The CDR3 nucleotides read TGTGCCAGCAGCTTCGGTGGTGGGGCCAACGTCCTGACTTTC. It yields the protein CASSFGGGANVLTF.